This T cell receptor (beta chain) is drawn from a study of shared clonotypes between healthy human individuals (dated by TCRdb to the early 2020s). General notes on the study: Two women and a few men aged 18 to 49 years were included in the cohort. To estimate repertoire size and how much clonotypes are shared between individuals, the study performed deep sequencing of blood TCR repertoires from about five healthy adults. To increase sequencing depth and limit assay-specific biases, TCR repertoire library preparation and sequencing were carried out by different laboratories using diverse techniques. Between about 0.85 and 9.5 billion PBMCs per donor were obtained by leukapheresis. The investigation overall reported the following: Only blood was sampled, and tissue TCR repertoires likely differ from those in blood. The small number of donors limited the genetic and exposure-history diversity represented. Pairwise subsampling led to the expectation that sequencing depth would affect the degree of clonotype sharing among donors.

The donors were healthy, HIV-negative adults who had no recently reported acute infections or vaccinations. All donors were Caucasian adults living in Nashville, Tennessee, USA. For unsorted samples, 90 million or so PBMCs were counted, and genomic DNA was extracted using the QIAamp DNA Blood Mini kit. Blood was collected by leukapheresis, and PBMCs were isolated by Ficoll-Histopaque density gradient centrifugation and then cryopreserved in liquid nitrogen vapor phase. The CDR3 starts with the cysteine, ends with the phenylalanine, and has 16 residues. Only the CDR3 part of the read is kept: 48 bases, read in frame from the first base. For CDR1 and CDR2, the germline V gene lists SGDLS and YYNGEE. The V end loses 4 bases and the J end loses 2 bases, and a stretch of 17 bases separates them. Points on this clone: Its binding antigen is unknown. No quality values exist for individual bases; no much larger clone is one base distant.

Using the deep immunoSEQ assay, TCR CDR3 regions were amplified from genomic DNA by multiplex PCR. Extracted genomic DNA from each cell subset was spread evenly across all wells of several immunoSEQ 96-well plates, with each plate serving as a replicate. Each replicate PCR for unsorted PBMC received 300 to 350 ng genomic DNA, equal to 25,000 to 35,000 T cell genomes. Ten immunoSEQ deep assay plates were used to sequence the unsorted PBMC genomic DNA. Purified libraries were measured with a Qubit 3.0 fluorometer, size-checked on a Bioanalyzer 2100, and measured again with the KAPA Library Quantification kit. Every immunoSEQ 96-well plate was sequenced on a separate single-read 150-cycle Illumina NextSeq 550 flow cell. As for the authors' bioinformatics: Because only junctional sequences without quality scores were contained in the immunoSEQ output, filtering matching that applied to full-length reads could not be performed. Sequences were annotated with PyIR, a Python wrapper for IgBLAST v1.9, and V/J genes and CDR3 were assigned using IMGT germline references. Reads were filtered out if the reads had weak V/J assignments (E-value above 1e-6), no CDR3, stop codons, out-of-frame junctions, or ambiguous translated residues. V3J clonotypes were defined by identical inferred V gene, J gene, and CDR3 amino acid sequence. Percentage overlap between repertoires was calculated by dividing the number of shared unique clonotypes by the size of the smaller repertoire. RTK rarefaction, the Chao1 estimator, and Recon v2.1 estimates of unobserved clonotypes were used to assess repertoire richness. The source is immuneACCESS, and TCRdb retained only in-frame sequences with V and J called. Part of the clones is not carried over; for the studies checked, unresolved V genes explain less than half of this, and the remainder is unexplained. V and J calls and clone size are those listed in that table; D and trimming were worked out from the DNA. The sample profile shows about half a million clones; 70% to 80% of them were found once. The ten biggest clones cover 12% of the sample.

Material for sequencing was PBMCs. The V gene is TRBV9 and the J gene is TRBJ2-3; TRBD2 is perhaps the D gene, given 5 matching bases. The sequence derives from a woman in her 40s in good health. Some clones in this sample may be carry-over from other donors' samples. In nucleotide form, the sequence is TGTGCCAGCAGCCCCCGGGGTAGCGCGGTCACAGATACGCAGTATTTT. Its protein reads: CASSPRGSAVTDTQYF. Full variable domain (CDR3 extended with the reference TRBV9 and TRBJ2-3 proteins): DSGVTQTPKHLITATGQRVTLRCSPRSGDLSVYWYQQSLDQGLQFLIQYYNGEERAKGNILERFSAQQFPDLHSELNLSSLELGDSALYFCASSPRGSAVTDTQYFGPGTRLTVL.